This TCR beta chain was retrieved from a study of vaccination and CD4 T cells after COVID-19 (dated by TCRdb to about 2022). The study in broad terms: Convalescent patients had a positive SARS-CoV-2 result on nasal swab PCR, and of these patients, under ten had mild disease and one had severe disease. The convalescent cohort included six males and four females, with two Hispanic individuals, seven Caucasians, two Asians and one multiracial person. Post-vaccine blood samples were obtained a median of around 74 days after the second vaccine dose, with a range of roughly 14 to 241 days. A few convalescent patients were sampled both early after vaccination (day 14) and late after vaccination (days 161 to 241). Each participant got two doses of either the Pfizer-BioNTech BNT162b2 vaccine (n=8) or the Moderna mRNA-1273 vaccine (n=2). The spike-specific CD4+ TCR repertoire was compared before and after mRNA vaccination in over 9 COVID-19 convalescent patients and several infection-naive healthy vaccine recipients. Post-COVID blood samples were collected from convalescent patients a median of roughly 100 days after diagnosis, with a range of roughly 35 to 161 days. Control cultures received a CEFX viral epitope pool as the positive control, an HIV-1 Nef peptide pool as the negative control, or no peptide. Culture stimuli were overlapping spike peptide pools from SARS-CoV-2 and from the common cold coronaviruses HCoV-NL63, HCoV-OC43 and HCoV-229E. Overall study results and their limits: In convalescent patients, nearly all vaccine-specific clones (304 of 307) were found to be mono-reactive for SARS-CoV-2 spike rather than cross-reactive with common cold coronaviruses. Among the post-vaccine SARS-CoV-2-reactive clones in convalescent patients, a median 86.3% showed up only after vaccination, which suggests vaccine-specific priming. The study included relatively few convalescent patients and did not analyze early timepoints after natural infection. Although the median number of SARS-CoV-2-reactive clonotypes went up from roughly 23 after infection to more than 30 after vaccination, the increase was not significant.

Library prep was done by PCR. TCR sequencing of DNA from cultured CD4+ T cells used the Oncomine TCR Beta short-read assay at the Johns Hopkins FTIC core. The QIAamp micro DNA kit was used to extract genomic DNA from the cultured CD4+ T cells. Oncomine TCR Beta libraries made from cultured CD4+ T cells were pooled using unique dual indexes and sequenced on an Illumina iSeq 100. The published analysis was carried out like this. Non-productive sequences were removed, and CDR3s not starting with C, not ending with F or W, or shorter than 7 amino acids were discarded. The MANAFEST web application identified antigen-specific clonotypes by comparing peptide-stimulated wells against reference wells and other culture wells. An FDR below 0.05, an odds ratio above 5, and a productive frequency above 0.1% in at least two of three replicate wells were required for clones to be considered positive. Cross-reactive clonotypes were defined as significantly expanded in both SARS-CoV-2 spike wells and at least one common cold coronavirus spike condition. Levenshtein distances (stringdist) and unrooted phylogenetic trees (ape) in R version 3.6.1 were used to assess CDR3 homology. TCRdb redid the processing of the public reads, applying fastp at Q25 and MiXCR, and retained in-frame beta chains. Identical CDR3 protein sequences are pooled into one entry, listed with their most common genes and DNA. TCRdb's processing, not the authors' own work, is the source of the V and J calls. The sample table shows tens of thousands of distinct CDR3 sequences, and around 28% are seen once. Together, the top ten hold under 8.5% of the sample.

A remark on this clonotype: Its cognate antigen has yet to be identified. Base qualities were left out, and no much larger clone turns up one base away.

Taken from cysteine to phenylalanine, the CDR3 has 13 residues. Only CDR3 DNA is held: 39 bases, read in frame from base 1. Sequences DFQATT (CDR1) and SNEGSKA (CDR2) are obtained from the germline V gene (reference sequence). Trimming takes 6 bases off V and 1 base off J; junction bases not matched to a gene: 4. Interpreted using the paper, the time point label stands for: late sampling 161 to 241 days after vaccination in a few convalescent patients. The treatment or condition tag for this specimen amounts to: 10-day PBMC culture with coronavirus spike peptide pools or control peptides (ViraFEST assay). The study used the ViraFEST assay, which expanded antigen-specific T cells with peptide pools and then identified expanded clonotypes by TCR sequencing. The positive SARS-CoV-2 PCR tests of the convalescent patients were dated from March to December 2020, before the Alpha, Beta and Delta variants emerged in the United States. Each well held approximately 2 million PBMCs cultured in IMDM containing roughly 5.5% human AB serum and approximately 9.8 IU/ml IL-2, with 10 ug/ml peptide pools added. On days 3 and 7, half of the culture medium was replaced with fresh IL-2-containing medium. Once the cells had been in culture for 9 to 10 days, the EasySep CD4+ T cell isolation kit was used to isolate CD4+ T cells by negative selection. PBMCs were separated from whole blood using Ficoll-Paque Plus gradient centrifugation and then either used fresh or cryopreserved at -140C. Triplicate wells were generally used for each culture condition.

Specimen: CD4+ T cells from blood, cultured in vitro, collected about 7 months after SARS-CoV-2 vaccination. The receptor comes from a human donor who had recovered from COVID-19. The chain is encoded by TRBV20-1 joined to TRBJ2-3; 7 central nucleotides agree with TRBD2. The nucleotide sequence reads TGCAGTGCCCGGGACTACCGCACAGATACGCAGTATTTT. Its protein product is CSARDYRTDTQYF.